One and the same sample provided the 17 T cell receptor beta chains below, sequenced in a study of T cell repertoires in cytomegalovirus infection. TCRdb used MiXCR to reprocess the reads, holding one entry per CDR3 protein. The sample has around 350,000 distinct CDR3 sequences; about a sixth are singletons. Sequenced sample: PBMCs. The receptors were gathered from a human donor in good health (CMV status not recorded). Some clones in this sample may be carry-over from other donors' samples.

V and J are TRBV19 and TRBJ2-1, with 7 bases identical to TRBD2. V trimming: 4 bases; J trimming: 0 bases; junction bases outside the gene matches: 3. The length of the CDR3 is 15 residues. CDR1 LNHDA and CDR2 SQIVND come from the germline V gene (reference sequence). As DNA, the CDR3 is TGTGCCAGTAGTAGTGGGGGGGTCTCCTACAATGAGCAGTTCTTC. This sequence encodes CASSSGGVSYNEQFF.

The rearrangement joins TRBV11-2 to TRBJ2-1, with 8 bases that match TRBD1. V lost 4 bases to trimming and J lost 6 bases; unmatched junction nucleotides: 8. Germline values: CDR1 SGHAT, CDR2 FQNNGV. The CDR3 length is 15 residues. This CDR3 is CASSSGQGLFNEQFF. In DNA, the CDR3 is TGTGCCAGCAGCTCTGGACAGGGTCTGTTCAATGAGCAGTTCTTC.

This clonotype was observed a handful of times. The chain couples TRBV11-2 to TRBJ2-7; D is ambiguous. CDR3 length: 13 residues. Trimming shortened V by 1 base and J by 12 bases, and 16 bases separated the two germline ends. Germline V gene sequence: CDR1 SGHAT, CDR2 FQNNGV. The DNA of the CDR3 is TGTGCCAGCAGCTTAGGAAGTGGAGTTGTGCCGTACTTC. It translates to CASSLGSGVVPYF.

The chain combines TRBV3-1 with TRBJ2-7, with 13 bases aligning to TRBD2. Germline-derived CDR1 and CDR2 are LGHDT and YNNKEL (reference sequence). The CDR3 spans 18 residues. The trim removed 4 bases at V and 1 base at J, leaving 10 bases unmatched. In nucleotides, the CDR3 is TGTGCCAGCAGCCGCCAACGGACTAGCGGGAGCAGTTCCTACGAGCAGTACTTC. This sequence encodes CASSRQRTSGSSSYEQYF.

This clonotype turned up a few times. CDR3 DNA sequence: TGTGCCAGCAGCGAGAGCTCCTATAATTCACCCCTCCACTTT. The encoded protein is CASSESSYNSPLHF. This chain connects TRBV7-6 to TRBJ1-6, with D uncertain. V gave up 5 bases and J gave up 0 bases, with 5 bases separating them. Per germline, CDR1 SGHVS and CDR2 FNYEAQ. This CDR3 spans 14 amino acids.

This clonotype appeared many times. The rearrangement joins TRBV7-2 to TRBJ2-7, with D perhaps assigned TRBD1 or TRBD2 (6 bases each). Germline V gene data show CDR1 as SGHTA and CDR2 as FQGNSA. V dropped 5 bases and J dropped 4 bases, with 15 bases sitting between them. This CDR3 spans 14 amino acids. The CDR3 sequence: CASSLQRGPYEQYF. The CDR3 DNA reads TGTGCCAGCAGCCTCCAACGGGGGCCATACGAGCAGTACTTC.

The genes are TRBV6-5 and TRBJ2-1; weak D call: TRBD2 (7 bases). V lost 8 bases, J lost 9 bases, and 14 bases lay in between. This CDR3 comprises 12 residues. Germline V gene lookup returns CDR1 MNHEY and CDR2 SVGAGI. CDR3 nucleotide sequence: TGTGCCAGCGGGGGGGCCGTTGGTGAGCAGTTCTTC. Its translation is CASGGAVGEQFF.

In nucleotides, the CDR3 is TGCAGTGCTAGAGCGTCACCGGGACAGCTAGCATATAGCAATCAGCCCCAGCATTTT. As protein: CSARASPGQLAYSNQPQHF. The V gene is TRBV20-1, the J gene TRBJ1-5; 7 nucleotides align to TRBD1. The length of the CDR3 is 19 residues. V was clipped by 1 base and J by 0 bases; unmatched bases: 15. Germline CDR1 DFQATT, CDR2 SNEGSKA (reference sequence).

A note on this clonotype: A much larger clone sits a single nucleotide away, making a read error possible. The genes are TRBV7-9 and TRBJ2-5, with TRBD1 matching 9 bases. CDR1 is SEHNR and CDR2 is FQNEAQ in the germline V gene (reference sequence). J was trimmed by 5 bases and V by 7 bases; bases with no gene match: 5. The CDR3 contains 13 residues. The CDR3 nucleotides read TGTGCCAGCATCCAGACAGGGGGGGAGACCCAGTACTTC. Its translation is CASIQTGGETQYF. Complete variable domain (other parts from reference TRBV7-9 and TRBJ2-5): DTGVSQNPRHKITKRGQNVTFRCDPISEHNRLYWYRQTLGQGPEFLTYFQNEAQLEKSRLLSDRFSAERPKGSFSTLEIQRTEQGDSAMYLCASIQTGGETQYFGPGTRLLVL.

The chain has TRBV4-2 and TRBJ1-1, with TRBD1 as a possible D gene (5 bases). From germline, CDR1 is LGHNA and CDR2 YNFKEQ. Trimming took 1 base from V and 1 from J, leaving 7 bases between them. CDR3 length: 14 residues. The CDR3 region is CASSQVQGNTEAFF. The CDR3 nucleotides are TGTGCCAGCAGCCAAGTTCAGGGGAACACTGAAGCTTTCTTT.

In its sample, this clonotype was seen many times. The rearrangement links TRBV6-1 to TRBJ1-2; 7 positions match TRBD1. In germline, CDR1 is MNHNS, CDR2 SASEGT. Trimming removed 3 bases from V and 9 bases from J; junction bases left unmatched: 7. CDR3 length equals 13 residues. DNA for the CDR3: TGTGCCAGCAGTGAGCAGACAGGGACCAGCTACACCTTC. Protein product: CASSEQTGTSYTF.

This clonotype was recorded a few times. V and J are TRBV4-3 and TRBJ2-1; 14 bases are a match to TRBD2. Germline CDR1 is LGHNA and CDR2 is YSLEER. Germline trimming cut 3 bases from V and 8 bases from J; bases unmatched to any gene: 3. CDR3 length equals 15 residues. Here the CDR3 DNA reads TGCGCCAGCAGCCAGGGGACTAGCGGGAGCGATGAGCAGTTCTTC. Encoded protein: CASSQGTSGSDEQFF.

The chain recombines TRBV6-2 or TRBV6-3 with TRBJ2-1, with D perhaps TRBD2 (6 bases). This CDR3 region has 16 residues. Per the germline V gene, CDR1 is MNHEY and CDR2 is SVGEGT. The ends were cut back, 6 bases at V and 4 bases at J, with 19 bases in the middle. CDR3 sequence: CASRGLSGVTYNEQFF. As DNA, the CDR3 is TGTGCCAGCAGGGGTCTCTCGGGAGTTACTTACAATGAGCAGTTCTTC.

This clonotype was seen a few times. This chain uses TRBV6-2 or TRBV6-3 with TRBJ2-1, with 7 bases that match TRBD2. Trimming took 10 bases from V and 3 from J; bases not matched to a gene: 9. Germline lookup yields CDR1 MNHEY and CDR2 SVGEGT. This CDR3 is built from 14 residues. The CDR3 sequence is CAIDQAGSYNEQFF. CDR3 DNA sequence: TGTGCCATCGACCAAGCGGGGAGCTACAATGAGCAGTTCTTC.

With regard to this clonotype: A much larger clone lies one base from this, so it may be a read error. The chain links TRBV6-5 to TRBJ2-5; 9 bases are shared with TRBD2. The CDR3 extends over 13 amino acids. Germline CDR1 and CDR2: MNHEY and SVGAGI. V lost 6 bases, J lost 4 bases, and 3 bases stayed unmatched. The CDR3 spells CASSSSGVETQYF. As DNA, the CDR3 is TGTGCCAGCAGCTCTAGCGGGGTAGAGACCCAGTACTTC.

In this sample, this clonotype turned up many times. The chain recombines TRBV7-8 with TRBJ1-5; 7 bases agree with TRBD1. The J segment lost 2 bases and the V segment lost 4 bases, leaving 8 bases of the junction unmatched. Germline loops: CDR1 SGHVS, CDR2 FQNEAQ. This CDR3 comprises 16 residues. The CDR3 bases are TGTGCCAGCAGCTCACAGGGGAAGGAAGGCAATCAGCCCCAGCATTTT. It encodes CASSSQGKEGNQPQHF. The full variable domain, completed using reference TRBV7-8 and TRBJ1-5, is GAGVSQSPRYKVAKRGQDVALRCDPISGHVSLFWYQQALGQGPEFLTYFQNEAQLDKSGLPSDRFFAERPEGSVSTLKIQRTQQEDSAVYLCASSSQGKEGNQPQHFGDGTRLSIL.

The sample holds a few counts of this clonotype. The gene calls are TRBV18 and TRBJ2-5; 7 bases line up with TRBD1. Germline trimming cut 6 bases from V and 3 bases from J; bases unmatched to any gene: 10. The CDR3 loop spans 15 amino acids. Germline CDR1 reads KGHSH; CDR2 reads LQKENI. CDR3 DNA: TGTGCCAGCTCGCCCGAACAGGGGTACGAAGAGACCCAGTACTTC. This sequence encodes CASSPEQGYEETQYF.